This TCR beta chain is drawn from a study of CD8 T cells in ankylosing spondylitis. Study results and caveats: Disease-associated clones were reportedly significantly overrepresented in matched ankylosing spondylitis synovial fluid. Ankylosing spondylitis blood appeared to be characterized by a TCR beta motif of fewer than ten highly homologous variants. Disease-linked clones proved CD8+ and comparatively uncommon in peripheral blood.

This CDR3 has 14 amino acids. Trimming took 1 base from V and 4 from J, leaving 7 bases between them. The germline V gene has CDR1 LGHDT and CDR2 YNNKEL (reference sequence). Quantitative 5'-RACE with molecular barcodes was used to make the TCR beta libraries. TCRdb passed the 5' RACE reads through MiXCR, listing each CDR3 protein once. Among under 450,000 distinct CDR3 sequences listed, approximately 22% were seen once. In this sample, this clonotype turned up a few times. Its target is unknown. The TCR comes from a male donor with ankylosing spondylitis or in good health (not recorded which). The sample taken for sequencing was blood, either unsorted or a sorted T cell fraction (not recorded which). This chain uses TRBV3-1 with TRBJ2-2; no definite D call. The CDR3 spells CASSQVGVTGELFF. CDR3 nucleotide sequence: TGTGCCAGCAGCCAAGTGGGTGTCACCGGGGAGCTGTTTTTT.